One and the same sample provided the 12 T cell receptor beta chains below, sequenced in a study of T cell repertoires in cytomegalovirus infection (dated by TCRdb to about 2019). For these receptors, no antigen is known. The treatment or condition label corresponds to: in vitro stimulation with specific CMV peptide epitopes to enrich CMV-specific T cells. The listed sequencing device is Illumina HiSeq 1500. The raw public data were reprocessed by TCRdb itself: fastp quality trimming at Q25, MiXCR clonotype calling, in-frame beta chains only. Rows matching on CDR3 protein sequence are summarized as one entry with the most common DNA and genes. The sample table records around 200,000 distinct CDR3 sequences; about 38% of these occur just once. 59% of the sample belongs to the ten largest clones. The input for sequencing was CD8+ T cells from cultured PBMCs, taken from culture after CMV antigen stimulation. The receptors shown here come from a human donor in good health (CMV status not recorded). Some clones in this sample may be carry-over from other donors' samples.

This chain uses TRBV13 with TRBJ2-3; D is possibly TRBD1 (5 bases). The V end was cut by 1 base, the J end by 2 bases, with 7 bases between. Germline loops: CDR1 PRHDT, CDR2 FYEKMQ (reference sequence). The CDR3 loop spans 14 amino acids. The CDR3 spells CASSLEGPTDTQYF. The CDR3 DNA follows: TGTGCCAGCAGCTTAGAGGGGCCCACAGATACGCAGTATTTT.

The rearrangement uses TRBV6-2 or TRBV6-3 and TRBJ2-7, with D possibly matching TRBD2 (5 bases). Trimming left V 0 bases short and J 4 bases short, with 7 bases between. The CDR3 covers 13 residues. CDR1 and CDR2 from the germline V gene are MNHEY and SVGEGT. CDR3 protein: CASSYSTIYEQYF. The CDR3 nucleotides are TGTGCCAGCAGTTACTCGACTATTTACGAGCAGTACTTC.

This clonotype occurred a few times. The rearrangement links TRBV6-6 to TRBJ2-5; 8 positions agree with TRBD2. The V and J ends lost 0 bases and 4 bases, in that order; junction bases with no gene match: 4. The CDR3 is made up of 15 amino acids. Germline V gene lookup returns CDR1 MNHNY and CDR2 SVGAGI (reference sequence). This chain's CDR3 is CASSYSGGGRETQYF. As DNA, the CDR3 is TGTGCCAGCAGTTACTCGGGCGGGGGGCGAGAGACCCAGTACTTC.

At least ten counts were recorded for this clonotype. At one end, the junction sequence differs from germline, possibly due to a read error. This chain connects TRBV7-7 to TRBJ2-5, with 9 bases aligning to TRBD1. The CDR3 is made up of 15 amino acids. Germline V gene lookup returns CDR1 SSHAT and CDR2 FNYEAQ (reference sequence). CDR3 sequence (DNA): TGTGCTAGCAGCCTCGGGACAGGGAGGGAAGAGACCCAGTACTTC. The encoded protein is CASSLGTGREETQYF.

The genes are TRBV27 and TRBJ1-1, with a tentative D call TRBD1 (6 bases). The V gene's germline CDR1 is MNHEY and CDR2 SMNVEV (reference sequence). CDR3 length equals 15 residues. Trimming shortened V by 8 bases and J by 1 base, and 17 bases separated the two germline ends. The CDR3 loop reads CASGSTGSGNTEAFF. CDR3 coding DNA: TGTGCCAGCGGGTCGACAGGCTCTGGGAACACTGAAGCTTTCTTT.

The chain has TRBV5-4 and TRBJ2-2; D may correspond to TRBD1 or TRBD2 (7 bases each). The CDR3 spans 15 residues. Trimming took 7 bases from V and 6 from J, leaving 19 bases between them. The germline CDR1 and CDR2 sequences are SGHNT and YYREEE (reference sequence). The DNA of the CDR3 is TGTGCCAGCCAAGACAGGGAGCGGGACCCCGGGGAGCTGTTTTTT. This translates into CASQDRERDPGELFF.

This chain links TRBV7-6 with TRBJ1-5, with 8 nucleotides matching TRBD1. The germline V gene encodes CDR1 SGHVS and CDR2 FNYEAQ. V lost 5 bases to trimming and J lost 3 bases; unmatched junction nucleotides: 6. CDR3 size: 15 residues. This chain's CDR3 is CASSAGTGVNQPQHF. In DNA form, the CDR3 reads TGTGCCAGCAGCGCGGGGACAGGCGTCAATCAGCCCCAGCATTTT.

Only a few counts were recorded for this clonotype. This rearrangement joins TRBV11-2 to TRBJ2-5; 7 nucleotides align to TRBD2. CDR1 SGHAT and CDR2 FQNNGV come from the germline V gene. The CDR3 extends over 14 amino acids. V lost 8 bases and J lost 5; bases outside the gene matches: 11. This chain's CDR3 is CASADREEGETQYF. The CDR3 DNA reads TGTGCCAGCGCCGACCGGGAGGAAGGGGAGACCCAGTACTTC.

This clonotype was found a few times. The CDR3 DNA is TGTGCCAGCAGTTACCTAGGGACACCGGACGAGACCCAGTACTTC. As protein: CASSYLGTPDETQYF. The rearrangement joins TRBV6-2 or TRBV6-3 to TRBJ2-5, with a weak D call TRBD1 (6 bases). Looked up from germline, CDR1 is MNHEY and CDR2 is SVGEGT. V lost 2 bases to trimming and J lost 5 bases, with 15 bases between them. The CDR3 covers 15 residues.

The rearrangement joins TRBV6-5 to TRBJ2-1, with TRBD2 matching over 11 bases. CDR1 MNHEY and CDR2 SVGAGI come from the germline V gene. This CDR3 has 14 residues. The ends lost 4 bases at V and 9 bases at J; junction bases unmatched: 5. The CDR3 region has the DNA TGTGCCAGCAGTTTAGCGGGGGGGCCCGGTGAGCAGTTCTTC. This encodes CASSLAGGPGEQFF.

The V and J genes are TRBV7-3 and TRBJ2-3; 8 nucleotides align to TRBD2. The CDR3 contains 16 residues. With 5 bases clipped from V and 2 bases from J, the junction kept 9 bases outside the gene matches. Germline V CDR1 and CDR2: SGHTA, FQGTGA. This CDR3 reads CASSPIGLADTDTQYF. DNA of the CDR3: TGTGCCAGCAGCCCCATTGGACTAGCAGACACAGATACGCAGTATTTT.

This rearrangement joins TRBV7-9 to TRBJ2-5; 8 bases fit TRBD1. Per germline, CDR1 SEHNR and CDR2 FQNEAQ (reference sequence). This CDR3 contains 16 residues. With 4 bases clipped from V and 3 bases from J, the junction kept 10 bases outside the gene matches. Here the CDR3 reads CASSSMRTGIEETQYF. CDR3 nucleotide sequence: TGTGCCAGCAGCTCCATGAGGACAGGGATAGAAGAGACCCAGTACTTC.